This T cell receptor beta chain was sequenced during a study of T cells expressing NK-cell markers. Study-wide context: Just one sequenced donor of eight was HCMV-seronegative, while seven were seropositive. Notes on the study in general: Certain NKG2C+ T cell clones were expanded, and their HCMV specificity remained unclear.

On this clonotype: What it recognizes is unknown.

This CDR3 region has 13 residues. What made the TCR beta cDNA was 5'RACE template switching with UMIs. TCRdb processed the 5' RACE reads again and assigns one entry to each CDR3 protein, with no DNA. This sample's clone table lists almost 450,000 distinct CDR3 sequences. The rearrangement uses TRBV12-3 or TRBV12-4 and TRBJ2-1; the D call of TRBD1 rests on TCRdb alone, since no DNA is present to check it. The TCR comes from a woman aged 18 to 75 in good health. The sequencing sample was made of blood T cells: a sorted CD56 or NKG2C T cell subset, CD4+ or CD8+ T cells, or bulk PBMC T cells (not recorded which). The CDR3 loop reads CASTPVRANEQFF.